These 27 T cell receptor beta chains share one sample of origin, sequenced in a study of molecular identifiers for immune sequencing clone quantification. A single record per CDR3 protein comes from TCRdb applying MiXCR to the PCR reads. This sample has around 470,000 distinct CDR3 sequences, with 25% found just once. The sample consisted of naive CD8+ T cells from blood, with Jurkat cell RNA spiked in. Described subset: FACS-sorted CD8+CD4-CCR7+CD45RA+ naive T cells. The source of these receptors is a human donor in good health. Some libraries in this study had Jurkat cell RNA spiked in.

The sample holds a few counts of this clonotype. The chain links TRBV4-1 to TRBJ1-4; D gene uncertain. Trimming shortened V by 0 bases and J by 4 bases, and 9 bases separated the two germline ends. CDR1 and CDR2 (germline): MGHRA, YSYEKL. This CDR3 is 15 amino acids long. Here the CDR3 reads CASSQEETHNEKLFF. In nucleotides, the CDR3 is TGCGCCAGCAGCCAAGAGGAGACACATAATGAAAAACTGTTTTTT.

The sample holds a few counts of this clonotype. The chain uses TRBV19 and TRBJ2-7; D may be TRBD1 (5 bases). Germline values: CDR1 LNHDA, CDR2 SQIVND (reference sequence). V was cut by 3 bases and J by 2 bases, with 14 bases left in between. CDR3 length: 15 amino acids. The CDR3 spells CASSMGQGIPYEQYF. The CDR3 DNA follows: TGTGCCAGTAGTATGGGGCAGGGCATCCCCTACGAGCAGTACTTC.

At least ten counts were recorded for this clonotype. The chain couples TRBV14 to TRBJ2-3; D remains ambiguous. The CDR3 is 12 amino acids. Trimming shortened V by 3 bases and J by 6 bases, and 7 bases separated the two germline ends. The germline V gene has CDR1 SGHDN and CDR2 FVKESK. Here the CDR3 reads CASSHAEDTQYF. The DNA of the CDR3 is TGTGCCAGCAGCCACGCGGAGGATACGCAGTATTTT.

At least ten counts were recorded for this clonotype. This rearrangement joins TRBV7-6 to TRBJ2-6; TRBD1 might be the D (5 bases). V was cut by 5 bases and J by 3 bases, with 8 bases left in between. The CDR3 contains 14 residues. The V gene's germline CDR1 is SGHVS and CDR2 FNYEAQ. In nucleotides, the CDR3 is TGTGCCAGCAGCCGGACACTTGGGGCCAACGTCCTGACTTTC. It translates to CASSRTLGANVLTF.

In its sample, this clonotype was seen many times. The V and J genes are TRBV9 and TRBJ1-1; 10 nucleotides align to TRBD1. The germline V gene encodes CDR1 SGDLS and CDR2 YYNGEE. CDR3 length: 15 amino acids. Germline trimming cut 0 bases from V and 6 bases from J; bases unmatched to any gene: 5. The CDR3 spells CASSVVTGGFAEAFF. The CDR3 coding sequence is TGTGCCAGCAGCGTAGTGACAGGGGGCTTCGCTGAAGCTTTCTTT.

Of note for this clonotype: One base away lies a much larger clone, so this may be a sequencing read error. The rearrangement joins TRBV19 to TRBJ1-2; the D is unclear. The CDR3 is made up of 13 amino acids. V was cut by 5 bases and J by 4 bases, with 11 bases left in between. Germline V CDR1 and CDR2: LNHDA, SQIVND (reference sequence). CDR3 DNA: TGTGCCAGTAGTCCGGGTGCTCCCTATGGCTACACCTTC. The encoded protein is CASSPGAPYGYTF.

This clonotype showed up just a few times. The rearrangement uses TRBV4-2 and TRBJ2-7, with 9 bases identical to TRBD2. V shed 0 bases, J shed 5 bases, and the junction held 8 bases outside the gene matches. The CDR3 extends over 16 amino acids. Germline values: CDR1 LGHNA, CDR2 YNFKEQ. Written as DNA, the CDR3 is TGTGCCAGCAGCCAAGATTCGGCGGGAGGGGGCAACGAGCAGTACTTC. Its translation is CASSQDSAGGGNEQYF.

This clonotype was recorded a few times. This chain uses TRBV30 with TRBJ2-1; D gene ambiguous. This CDR3 has 14 residues. CDR1 and CDR2 from the germline V gene are GTSNPN and SVGIG (reference sequence). Trimming left V 6 bases short and J 3 bases short, with 15 bases between. CDR3 region: CACKDRAIYNEQFF. DNA of the CDR3: TGTGCCTGCAAGGACCGTGCCATCTACAATGAGCAGTTCTTC.

This clonotype was seen at least ten times. The rearrangement links TRBV29-1 to TRBJ2-7, with 7 bases matching TRBD1. Unmatched junction bases numbered 13, after V lost 6 bases and J lost 5 bases. The V gene's germline CDR1 is SQVTM and CDR2 ANQGSEA. The length of the CDR3 is 14 residues. CDR3 protein: CSVLTGVRLHEQYF. The CDR3 coding sequence is TGCAGCGTGCTTACAGGGGTTCGACTCCACGAGCAGTACTTC.

V is TRBV19 and J is TRBJ2-7; D call uncertain. The CDR3 runs 13 residues. With 3 bases removed from V and 3 bases from J, the gap between germline ends came to 9 bases. The germline gives CDR1 LNHDA, CDR2 SQIVND (reference sequence). As DNA, the CDR3 is TGTGCCAGTAGTATGGCAGGTATCTACGAGCAGTACTTC. It is translated as CASSMAGIYEQYF.

V gene TRBV27 combines with J gene TRBJ1-1; TRBD1 aligns across 10 bases. J was trimmed by 3 bases and V by 5 bases; bases with no gene match: 9. The CDR3 sequence is 16 residues long. From germline, CDR1 is MNHEY and CDR2 SMNVEV (reference sequence). The CDR3 DNA sequence: TGTGCCAGCAGTCCCCGGACAGGGGGTGTCGACACTGAAGCTTTCTTT. This translates into CASSPRTGGVDTEAFF.

This clonotype was picked up many times. The J gene is TRBJ1-1, the V gene TRBV12-3 or TRBV12-4; D not certain. V shed 1 base and J shed 1 base, with 7 bases lying between them. The CDR3 spans 14 residues. The CDR3 region has the DNA TGTGCCAGCAGTTTAGAAGAGGAGAACACTGAAGCTTTCTTT. Translation gives CASSLEEENTEAFF.

Concerning this clonotype: The junction shows a germline mismatch at one end, possibly a read error. The V gene is TRBV6-2 or TRBV6-3, the J gene TRBJ1-5; the D is unclear. Germline V gene lookup returns CDR1 MNHEY and CDR2 SVGEGT. CDR3 length: 14 amino acids. This CDR3 is CASAGSLSNRPQHF. The CDR3 DNA is TGTGCCAGCGCCGGGAGTCTAAGCAATCGGCCCCAGCATTTT.

This clonotype was counted many times. The rearrangement links TRBV7-8 to TRBJ2-7; D is unclear. The V and J ends lost 6 bases and 2 bases respectively, with 17 bases between them. CDR3 length: 15 residues. In germline, CDR1 is SGHVS, CDR2 FQNEAQ. The CDR3 DNA reads as TGTGCCAGCAGACCTGTCCCCAGTCTAACCTACGAGCAGTACTTC. Encoded protein: CASRPVPSLTYEQYF.

This clonotype was observed a handful of times. The chain joins TRBV7-9 to TRBJ1-2; D possibly corresponds to TRBD1 (5 bases). Germline CDR1 is SEHNR and CDR2 is FQNEAQ (reference sequence). V was trimmed by 6 bases and J by 14 bases, leaving 13 bases between them. The length of the CDR3 is 10 residues. CDR3 nucleotide sequence: TGTGCCAGCAGAGGGGACCGGAGTACCTTC. Translated, it gives CASRGDRSTF.

Comment on this clonotype: A read error may be the cause here, since a much bigger clone is one base away. As the CDR3 is not closed by the conserved phenylalanine or tryptophan, this likely results from a read error. The chain employs TRBV27 and TRBJ2-3; D remains ambiguous. CDR1 MNHEY and CDR2 SMNVEV come from the germline V gene (reference sequence). The CDR3 is 13 residues long. V was trimmed by 5 bases and J by 2 bases, leaving 8 bases between them. The CDR3 DNA is TGTGCCAGCAGTATCAGACCCACAGATACGCAGTATCTT. Its translation is CASSIRPTDTQYL.

This clonotype was observed many times. This sequence joins TRBV4-2 and TRBJ2-3, with D unresolved. The CDR3 loop spans 13 amino acids. Germline CDR1 and CDR2: LGHNA and YNFKEQ. V gave up 1 base and J gave up 4 bases, with 6 bases separating them. The CDR3 loop is CASSQVRADTQYF. CDR3 nucleotide sequence: TGTGCCAGCAGCCAAGTCCGCGCAGATACGCAGTATTTT.

The rearrangement joins TRBV21-1 to TRBJ2-7; the D call TRBD2 from the table was never checked on the DNA. TRBV21-1 counts as a pseudogene. This CDR3 is built from 19 residues. CDR3 sequence (DNA): TGTGCCAGCAGCGAAGCTGGCGGGTTGGCAAGGGGAGGCCGGTACGAGCAGTACTTC. Its protein is CASSEAGGLARGGRYEQYF.

J is TRBJ2-1 and V is TRBV20-1; 10 bases align to TRBD2. This CDR3 spans 14 amino acids. V shed 5 bases, J shed 5 bases, and the junction held 6 bases outside the gene matches. CDR1 DFQATT and CDR2 SNEGSKA come from the germline V gene (reference sequence). CDR3 nucleotides: TGCAGTGCTCACTTCGGACTAGCGGACAATGAGCAGTTCTTC. Translating gives CSAHFGLADNEQFF.

Worth noting for this clonotype: Just one base apart from a much larger clone, this may be a read error. The chain uses TRBV29-1 and TRBJ2-2; TRBD2 is a possible D gene (5 bases). CDR1 SQVTM and CDR2 ANQGSEA come from the germline V gene. The CDR3 runs to 15 residues. This CDR3 is CSVAAENANTGEPFF. The CDR3 coding sequence is TGCAGCGTTGCTGCGGAGAACGCGAACACCGGGGAGCCGTTTTTT.

There are many counts of this clonotype. This chain connects TRBV19 to TRBJ2-3; TRBD1 matches at 9 bases. The V segment lost 5 bases and the J segment 0 bases; nucleotides outside the gene matches: 3. The CDR3 loop spans 15 amino acids. Per germline, CDR1 LNHDA and CDR2 SQIVND (reference sequence). The CDR3 region is CASSYRGRSTDTQYF. The CDR3 nucleotides are TGTGCCAGTAGTTACAGGGGGCGAAGCACAGATACGCAGTATTTT.

V gene TRBV7-9 combines with J gene TRBJ2-1; 7 bases align to TRBD1. In germline, CDR1 is SEHNR, CDR2 FQNEAQ (reference sequence). Trimming removed 6 bases from V and 7 bases from J; junction bases left unmatched: 6. This CDR3 comprises 13 residues. The CDR3 loop is CASSYRGGNEQFF. The CDR3 nucleotides read TGTGCCAGCAGTTACAGGGGCGGGAATGAGCAGTTCTTC.

This clonotype was seen a few times. The chain links TRBV28 to TRBJ2-7; 9 bases are a match to TRBD1. This CDR3 comprises 16 residues. V trimming: 2 bases; J trimming: 7 bases; junction bases outside the gene matches: 12. Looked up from germline, CDR1 is MDHEN and CDR2 is SYDVKM. The CDR3 nucleotides read TGTGCCAGCAGTTTAGGACCGGGACAGGGCTCCGATGAGCAGTACTTC. Translated: CASSLGPGQGSDEQYF.

The chain is built from TRBV7-9 and TRBJ2-2; 8 bases line up with TRBD2. Germline V CDR1 and CDR2: SEHNR, FQNEAQ (reference sequence). The CDR3 sequence is 16 residues long. Losses at the gene ends were 4 bases for V and 1 base for J; bases not matched to a gene: 5. The CDR3 here is CASSSTGGLNTGELFF. In DNA, the CDR3 is TGTGCCAGCAGCTCGACGGGGGGGCTGAACACCGGGGAGCTGTTTTTT.

This chain joins TRBV18 and TRBJ2-7, with 7 positions matching TRBD1. CDR1 is KGHSH and CDR2 is LQKENI in the germline V gene. V was clipped by 6 bases and J by 3 bases; unmatched bases: 8. The CDR3 runs to 14 residues. CDR3 nucleotides: TGTGCCAGCTCGCCCGGGACAGTCCTCTACGAGCAGTACTTC. This sequence encodes CASSPGTVLYEQYF.

Here the CDR3 DNA reads TGTGCCAGCAGTCCCCGCGGGGTGGAGGAAAAACTGTTTTTT. Amino acid sequence: CASSPRGVEEKLFF. This chain uses TRBV27 with TRBJ1-4; D uncertain. Trimming pared 5 bases from V and 8 bases from J, leaving 15 bases between. Germline CDR1 and CDR2: MNHEY and SMNVEV (reference sequence). The CDR3 has 14 residues.

This clonotype was seen repeatedly, ten times or more. CDR3 amino acids: CASSLDLTDTQYF. CDR3 coding DNA: TGTGCCAGCAGCTTAGATCTCACAGATACGCAGTATTTT. This chain uses TRBV27 with TRBJ2-3; D remains ambiguous. The CDR3 extends over 13 amino acids. The germline V gene has CDR1 MNHEY and CDR2 SMNVEV (reference sequence). Deletions cut 6 bases from V and 2 bases from J, with 9 bases between.